The 23 T cell receptor beta chains reported below all come from one sample, sequenced in a study of blood T cell repertoires in COVID-19. Libraries were prepared by immunoSEQ multiplex PCR; TCRdb keeps only in-frame clonotypes and omits some of them. Counted here are 250,000 or so clones, about four fifths occurring once; the ten biggest clones make up 3.4%. The source material was PBMCs or T cells enriched from blood (not recorded which). These receptors were obtained from a man aged 45-65 years who had recovered from COVID-19.

The rearrangement links TRBV5-4 to TRBJ2-7; D may be TRBD1 (5 bases). The germline V gene encodes CDR1 SGHNT and CDR2 YYREEE (reference sequence). The CDR3 has 14 residues. Trimming cost V 0 bases and J 3 bases, with 10 bases left between them. The CDR3 spells CASSLEGPNYEQYF. CDR3 bases: TGTGCCAGCAGCTTGGAGGGGCCAAACTACGAGCAGTACTTC. The variable domain in full, with the rest retrieved from reference TRBV5-4 and TRBJ2-7, is ETGVTQSPTHLIKTRGQQVTLRCSSQSGHNTVSWYQQALGQGPQFIFQYYREEENGRGNFPPRFSGLQFPNYSSELNVNALELDDSALYLCASSLEGPNYEQYFGPGTRLTVT.

The chain joins TRBV30 to TRBJ1-4; unclear D gene. Trimming removed 4 bases from V and 7 bases from J, with 13 bases in between. This CDR3 region has 13 residues. Germline V CDR1 and CDR2: GTSNPN, SVGIG (reference sequence). The CDR3 region is CAWIPSFGEKLFF. CDR3 nucleotides: TGTGCCTGGATTCCCAGTTTTGGTGAAAAACTGTTTTTT.

This clone was detected only once. The chain links TRBV7-2 to TRBJ1-5; 9 nucleotides align to TRBD1. CDR1 and CDR2 from the germline V gene are SGHTA and FQGNSA. The CDR3 contains 16 residues. After removal of 2 bases from V and 4 bases from J, the junction contained 6 bases not matched to a gene. The CDR3 DNA sequence: TGTGCCAGCAGCTTAAAGCCGACAGGGGGTAATCAGCCCCAGCATTTT. Its translation is CASSLKPTGGNQPQHF.

The chain is built from TRBV6-1 and TRBJ1-2, with a possible D match to TRBD1 (6 bases). Germline assignment: CDR1 MNHNS and CDR2 SASEGT. V gave up 7 bases and J gave up 4 bases, with 16 bases separating them. The CDR3 has 14 residues. The CDR3 sequence is CASKPSQGTYGYTF. The CDR3 nucleotides read TGTGCCAGCAAACCCTCACAGGGTACCTATGGCTACACCTTC.

Details on this clone: An end of the junction does not agree with germline; a read error may underlie this. V is TRBV20-1 and J is TRBJ2-1; 8 bases line up with TRBD2. CDR1 and CDR2 (germline): DFQATT, SNEGSKA (reference sequence). This CDR3 has 10 amino acids. CDR3 DNA: TGCAGTGCTACCGGGAGGGGGACACTCTTC. It yields the protein CSATGRGTLF.

J is TRBJ2-7 and V is TRBV7-2, with D maybe TRBD2 (6 bases). The V gene's germline CDR1 is SGHTA and CDR2 FQGNSA. V lost 3 bases, J lost 3 bases, and 24 bases lay in between. The CDR3 totals 18 residues. CDR3 loop: CASSLGGFGGAQFYEQYF. CDR3 DNA: TGTGCCAGCAGCTTGGGGGGTTTTGGTGGGGCCCAATTCTACGAGCAGTACTTC.

This clone was counted a single time. The chain recombines TRBV27 with TRBJ1-2, with 10 bases aligning to TRBD1. The CDR3 length is 14 residues. After removal of 5 bases from V and 8 bases from J, the junction contained 8 bases not matched to a gene. Germline CDR1 MNHEY, CDR2 SMNVEV (reference sequence). The CDR3 reads CASSPGTGDGGYTF. In DNA form, the CDR3 reads TGTGCCAGCAGTCCCGGGACAGGGGATGGCGGCTACACCTTC.

The chain recombines TRBV7-8 with TRBJ1-2; D gene uncertain. The CDR3 totals 14 residues. V was trimmed by 5 bases and J by 2 bases, leaving 12 bases between them. Germline assignment: CDR1 SGHVS and CDR2 FQNEAQ. The CDR3 region is CASSPSPGNYGYTF. DNA of the CDR3: TGTGCCAGCAGCCCGAGCCCGGGGAACTATGGCTACACCTTC.

This clone was counted once. The chain couples TRBV7-2 to TRBJ1-2, with no clear D. The V and J ends lost 1 base and 1 base respectively, with 7 bases between them. CDR3 length: 14 amino acids. Germline V gene lookup returns CDR1 SGHTA and CDR2 FQGNSA. The chain's CDR3 is CASSLGGVNYGYTF. The CDR3 nucleotides are TGTGCCAGCAGCTTAGGGGGAGTTAACTATGGCTACACCTTC.

The gene calls are TRBV7-9 and TRBJ2-1; 10 positions match TRBD2. Trimming removed 1 base from V and 9 bases from J; junction bases left unmatched: 6. Germline assignment: CDR1 SEHNR and CDR2 FQNEAQ (reference sequence). The CDR3 sequence is 15 residues long. This CDR3 is CASSLVLAGYAEQFF. CDR3 sequence (DNA): TGTGCCAGCAGCTTAGTACTAGCGGGATATGCTGAGCAGTTCTTC.

V usage is TRBV11-2 and J usage is TRBJ1-1, with unresolved D. The CDR3 is made up of 14 amino acids. Trimming shortened V by 3 bases and J by 2 bases, and 10 bases separated the two germline ends. Germline V gives CDR1 SGHAT, CDR2 FQNNGV. The CDR3 here is CASSFKRANTEAFF. The DNA for the CDR3 is TGTGCCAGCAGCTTTAAGAGGGCAAACACTGAAGCTTTCTTT.

CDR3 sequence reads: CASSGGQGGAFF. The CDR3 DNA reads TGTGCCAGCAGCGGGGGTCAGGGAGGAGCTTTCTTT. The J gene is TRBJ1-1, the V gene TRBV9; the D gene is possibly TRBD1 (5 bases). The CDR3 loop spans 12 amino acids. V was clipped by 3 bases and J by 10 bases, with 13 bases between them. Per germline, CDR1 SGDLS and CDR2 YYNGEE. The whole variable domain, remainder taken from reference TRBV9 and TRBJ1-1, is DSGVTQTPKHLITATGQRVTLRCSPRSGDLSVYWYQQSLDQGLQFLIQYYNGEERAKGNILERFSAQQFPDLHSELNLSSLELGDSALYFCASSGGQGGAFFGQGTRLTVV.

The V gene is TRBV29-1, the J gene TRBJ2-5; no clear D gene. V lost 7 bases and J 4 bases, leaving 7 bases between the germline ends. The CDR3 runs 10 residues. Per germline, CDR1 SQVTM and CDR2 ANQGSEA. The CDR3 nucleotides read TGCAGCGGCGGAGCAGAGACCCAGTACTTC. Protein: CSGGAETQYF.

The rearrangement links TRBV4-3 to TRBJ2-1; 9 bases agree with TRBD1. The V and J ends lost 4 bases and 4 bases, in that order; junction bases with no gene match: 5. Germline CDR1 reads LGHNA; CDR2 reads YSLEER. This CDR3 is built from 15 residues. The CDR3 spells CASSLRDRVYNEQFF. Here the CDR3 DNA reads TGCGCCAGCAGCCTCCGGGACAGGGTGTACAATGAGCAGTTCTTC.

This sequence joins TRBV14 and TRBJ2-3; a weak D match, TRBD2 (6 bases). This CDR3 comprises 14 residues. Germline-derived CDR1 and CDR2 are SGHDN and FVKESK. The V end was cut by 3 bases, the J end by 1 base, with 8 bases between. CDR3 in DNA: TGTGCCAGCAGCCAGGGCGGGGGCACAGATACGCAGTATTTT. It is translated as CASSQGGGTDTQYF.

V gene TRBV12-5 combines with J gene TRBJ2-7; TRBD1 matches at 7 bases. Germline V gene data show CDR1 as LGHNT and CDR2 as FRNRAP. V was pared by 5 bases and J by 3 bases, with 7 bases of the junction left unmatched. This CDR3 contains 14 residues. CDR3 coding DNA: TGTGCTAGTGGTCCCCGACAGGGTGTCTACGAGCAGTACTTC. This gives the protein CASGPRQGVYEQYF.

The chain carries TRBV10-3 and TRBJ1-2, with 8 bases lining up with TRBD1. Unmatched junction bases numbered 13, after V lost 5 bases and J lost 11 bases. The CDR3 is 14 residues long. The germline V gene has CDR1 ENHRY and CDR2 SYGVKD. CDR3 protein: CAISPREGQGLYTF. CDR3 in DNA: TGTGCCATCAGTCCTAGGGAAGGACAGGGACTTTACACCTTC.

This chain uses TRBV25-1 with TRBJ2-1; TRBD2 matches at 12 bases. CDR1 and CDR2 (germline): MGHDK, SYGVNS. The CDR3 has 15 amino acids. V trimming: 6 bases; J trimming: 7 bases; junction bases outside the gene matches: 7. The CDR3 nucleotides read TGTGCCAGCAGGAGGACTAGCGGGGTTCTTAATGAGCAGTTCTTC. It codes for CASRRTSGVLNEQFF.

The chain uses TRBV6-4 and TRBJ2-7; TRBD1 aligns across 8 bases. There are 15 residues in the CDR3. CDR1 is MRHNA and CDR2 is SNTAGT in the germline V gene. J lost 0 bases, V lost 4 bases, and 5 bases had no gene match. CDR3 sequence reads: CASSVQGASSYEQYF. CDR3 nucleotides: TGTGCCAGCAGTGTGCAGGGGGCCAGCTCCTACGAGCAGTACTTC.

The J gene is TRBJ1-5, the V gene TRBV7-9; 8 bases match TRBD1. The CDR3 length is 13 residues. V gave up 5 bases and J gave up 7 bases; unmatched junction bases: 4. The germline V gene has CDR1 SEHNR and CDR2 FQNEAQ (reference sequence). The CDR3 region is CASSGQGEQPQHF. Here the CDR3 DNA reads TGTGCCAGCAGCGGACAGGGTGAGCAGCCCCAGCATTTT.

The V and J genes are TRBV4-3 and TRBJ1-3; 8 bases agree with TRBD1. Germline assignment: CDR1 LGHNA and CDR2 YSLEER. With V trimmed by 0 bases and J by 3 bases, 4 bases remained unmatched. CDR3 length: 16 amino acids. The CDR3 here is CASSQDRTGLGNTIYF. The DNA of the CDR3 is TGCGCCAGCAGCCAAGATAGGACAGGGCTTGGAAACACCATATATTTT.

The gene calls are TRBV6-5 and TRBJ1-5; D may be TRBD1 (5 bases). Trimming cost V 6 bases and J 2 bases, with 11 bases left between them. In germline, CDR1 is MNHEY, CDR2 SVGAGI. This CDR3 region has 14 residues. The CDR3 DNA is TGTGCCAGCAGGCTGGGGGGAGGCAATCAGCCCCAGCATTTT. It yields the protein CASRLGGGNQPQHF.

This clone came up once. The chain is built from TRBV3-1 (or the pseudogene TRBV3-2) and TRBJ1-2; TRBD1 matches 10 bases. This CDR3 is 16 amino acids long. Looked up from germline, CDR1 is LGHDT and CDR2 is YNNKEL (reference sequence). V dropped 4 bases and J dropped 7; count of bases not matched to a gene: 12. CDR3 region: CASSLLRDRGLSGYTF. Here the CDR3 DNA reads TGTGCCAGCAGCCTTCTCCGTGACAGGGGGCTGAGTGGCTACACCTTC.